The sequence of this TCR beta chain was determined in a study of monozygotic twins with cystic fibrosis. V shed 2 bases and J 5 bases; nucleotides not matched to a gene: 8. Germline CDR1 and CDR2: SGHTA and FQGNSA. The CDR3 is 16 amino acids. Notes on the study in general: Age, concordance and disease severity did not associate with shared CDR3 numbers. Median Simpson clonality of approximately 0.01 suggested naive T cells predominated. Nucleotide-identical clonotype sharing was significantly higher within monozygotic CF twin pairs than between unrelated CF individuals.

Using immunoSEQ multiplex PCR, the repertoire was profiled, and TCRdb retains in-frame clones only, with some absent. The sample has about 19,000 clones; 95% to 98% are singletons. A remark on this clone: Antigen: not known.

Material: blood. This chain joins TRBV7-2 and TRBJ2-3; 9 bases agree with TRBD1. This sequence was found in a woman in her 30s with cystic fibrosis. The CDR3 spells CASSLRTGAWKDTQYF. DNA for the CDR3: TGTGCCAGCAGCTTAAGGACAGGGGCATGGAAAGATACGCAGTATTTT.